This T cell receptor (beta chain) was recovered during a study of Graves' ophthalmopathy and Graves' hyperthyroidism. This clonotype was recorded many times. What it recognizes is unknown. Exclusion criteria comprised other autoimmune diseases, uncontrolled infections, pregnancy or lactation in patients. RNA transcripts were the template, and TCR beta CDR3 regions were amplified from them. RT-PCR with HTBI primers came first, then second-round multiplex PCR. TCRdb processed the multiplex PCR reads anew with MiXCR; each CDR3 protein has one entry. Of fewer than 600,000 distinct CDR3 sequences detected, roughly 14% appear once; the ten largest clones hold 8% to 10%. The study's findings and limits: Among expanded thyroid clonotypes above 0.001 frequency, most also occurred in blood.

CDR1 SQVTM and CDR2 ANQGSEA come from the germline V gene. V was cut by 5 bases and J by 2 bases, with 15 bases left in between. The length of the CDR3 is 14 residues. The receptor's source is a woman aged 25 to 45 with Graves' ophthalmopathy. The material sequenced was blood. This sequence joins TRBV29-1 and TRBJ2-5, with TRBD2 as a possible D gene (7 bases). For the CDR3, the DNA is TGCAGCGTTAAAGGGGGAGGGGCACAAGAGACCCAGTACTTC. Protein product: CSVKGGGAQETQYF. Variable domain in full (rest from reference TRBV29-1 and TRBJ2-5): SAVISQKPSRDICQRGTSLTIQCQVDSQVTMMFWYRQQPGQSLTLIATANQGSEATYESGFVIDKFPISRPNLTFSTLTVSNMSPEDSSIYLCSVKGGGAQETQYFGPGTRLLVL.